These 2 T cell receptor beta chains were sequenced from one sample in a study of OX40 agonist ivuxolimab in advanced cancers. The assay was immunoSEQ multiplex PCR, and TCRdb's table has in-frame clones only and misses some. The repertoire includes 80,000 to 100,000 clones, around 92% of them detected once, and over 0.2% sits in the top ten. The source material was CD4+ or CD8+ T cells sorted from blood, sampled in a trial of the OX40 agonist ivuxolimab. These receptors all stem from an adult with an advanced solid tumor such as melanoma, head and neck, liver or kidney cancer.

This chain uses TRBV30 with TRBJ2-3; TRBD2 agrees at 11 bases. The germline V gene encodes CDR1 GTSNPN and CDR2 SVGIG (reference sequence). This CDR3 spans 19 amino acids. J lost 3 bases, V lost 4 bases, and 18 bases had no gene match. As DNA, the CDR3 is TGTGCCTGGAATCCGGCCCGAACTAGCGGGAGCGGTCTTACAGATACGCAGTATTTT. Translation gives CAWNPARTSGSGLTDTQYF. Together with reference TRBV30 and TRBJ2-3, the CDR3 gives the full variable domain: SQTIHQWPATLVQPVGSPLSLECTVEGTSNPNLYWYRQAAGRGLQLLFYSVGIGQISSEVPQNLSASRPQDRQFILSSKKLLLSDSGFYLCAWNPARTSGSGLTDTQYFGPGTRLTVL.

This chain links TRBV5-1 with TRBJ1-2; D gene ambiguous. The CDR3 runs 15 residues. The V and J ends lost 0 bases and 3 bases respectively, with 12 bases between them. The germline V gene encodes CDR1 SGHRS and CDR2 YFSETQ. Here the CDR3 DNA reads TGCGCCAGCAGCTTGGTGGGCAGGCCCGACTATGGCTACACCTTC. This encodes CASSLVGRPDYGYTF.